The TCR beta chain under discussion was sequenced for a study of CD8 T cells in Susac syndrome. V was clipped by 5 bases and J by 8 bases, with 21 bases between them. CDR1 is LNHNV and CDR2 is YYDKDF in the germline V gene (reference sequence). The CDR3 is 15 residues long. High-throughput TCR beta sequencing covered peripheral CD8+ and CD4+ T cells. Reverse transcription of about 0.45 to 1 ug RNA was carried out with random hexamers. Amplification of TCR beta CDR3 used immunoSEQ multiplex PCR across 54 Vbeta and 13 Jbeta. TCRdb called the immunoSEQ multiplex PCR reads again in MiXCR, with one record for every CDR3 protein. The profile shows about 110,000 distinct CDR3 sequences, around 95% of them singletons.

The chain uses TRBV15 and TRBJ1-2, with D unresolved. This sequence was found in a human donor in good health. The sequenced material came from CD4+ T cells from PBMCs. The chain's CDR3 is CATSGAAGPQQGYTF. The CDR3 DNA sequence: TGTGCCACCAGCGGTGCTGCCGGGCCCCAACAGGGCTACACCTTC.